These T cell receptor beta chains were read from a single sample in a study of blood T cell repertoires in COVID-19. Libraries were prepared by immunoSEQ multiplex PCR; TCRdb keeps only in-frame clonotypes and omits some of them. The repertoire holds about 290,000 clones, around four fifths seen once, with around 4% in the top ten. The sequenced sample was peripheral blood. The receptors were sampled from a woman aged 50 to 65 with active or convalescent COVID-19. CDR3s include the opening cysteine and the closing phenylalanine or tryptophan. D genes are given only for firm matches. Size is stated for part of the rows, as once, few or many counts, or as a class when the clone is expanded.

j_call: TRBJ2-2
d_call: NA
clone_size: NA
v_call: TRBV27
cdr3_nt: TGTGCCAGCAGTTCCACCTTACGAACGGTATTTAGCGGAGCGAACACCGGGGAGCTGTTTTTT
cdr3_aa: CASSSTLRTVFSGANTGELFF

j_call: TRBJ2-4
d_call: NA
clone_size: NA
v_call: TRBV12-3/TRBV12-4
cdr3_nt: TGTGCCAGCAGGCGGTGGGACATTCAGTACTTC
cdr3_aa: CASRRWDIQYF

j_call: TRBJ2-1
d_call: TRBD2
clone_size: NA
v_call: TRBV15
cdr3_nt: TGTGCCACCAGCAGAGATGAGGGCTTAGCGGGATATAGTATGGATGAGAATGAGCAGTTCTTC
cdr3_aa: CATSRDEGLAGYSMDENEQFF

j_call: TRBJ1-1
d_call: TRBD1
clone_size: NA
v_call: TRBV5-6
cdr3_nt: TGTGCCAGCAGCTCGGGGACAGGGTTGACTGAAGCTTTCTTT
cdr3_aa: CASSSGTGLTEAFF

j_call: TRBJ1-2
d_call: TRBD1
clone_size: NA
v_call: TRBV5-4
cdr3_nt: TGTGCCAGCAGCCCGCGACAGGGGGCGCTGTCTGGGGGCTACACCTTC
cdr3_aa: CASSPRQGALSGGYTF

j_call: TRBJ2-1
d_call: TRBD2
clone_size: NA
v_call: TRBV12-5
cdr3_nt: TGTGCTAGTGGTTTGGTAGGAAGAGGACTAGCGGGAGTCGGAGGCTCCTACAATGAGCAGTTCTTC
cdr3_aa: CASGLVGRGLAGVGGSYNEQFF

j_call: TRBJ1-2
d_call: NA
clone_size: NA
v_call: TRBV5-6
cdr3_nt: TGTGCCAGCAGCCCCTCTGGGACATCGCGGAATGGCTACACCTTC
cdr3_aa: CASSPSGTSRNGYTF

j_call: TRBJ2-1
d_call: TRBD2
clone_size: NA
v_call: TRBV6-4
cdr3_nt: TGTGCCAGCAGTGAGCTATCGGGACTAGCCGCTAGGCCCCCCTACAATGAGCAGTTCTTC
cdr3_aa: CASSELSGLAARPPYNEQFF

j_call: TRBJ2-1
d_call: NA
clone_size: NA
v_call: TRBV11-2
cdr3_nt: TGTGCCAGCAGCTCGCCTCGGGGGAAGGCGAATGAGCAGTTCTTC
cdr3_aa: CASSSPRGKANEQFF

j_call: TRBJ2-7
d_call: TRBD2
clone_size: NA
v_call: TRBV3-1/TRBV3-2
cdr3_nt: TGTGCCAGCAGCCAACTGGCGACAAGCGGGACGGTTTACGAGCAGTACTTC
cdr3_aa: CASSQLATSGTVYEQYF

j_call: TRBJ2-7
d_call: NA
clone_size: NA
v_call: TRBV27
cdr3_nt: TGTGCGAGCCAACAGGCGGGACCTACAGAGCAGTACTTC
cdr3_aa: CASQQAGPTEQYF

j_call: TRBJ2-2
d_call: TRBD1
clone_size: NA
v_call: TRBV2
cdr3_nt: TGTGCCAGCAGTACGGACAGGCAGGGGACCGGGGAGCTGTTTTTT
cdr3_aa: CASSTDRQGTGELFF

j_call: TRBJ2-7
d_call: NA
clone_size: NA
v_call: TRBV19
cdr3_nt: TGTGCCAGTAGTCGCACCGACAGCTCCTACGAGCAGTACTTC
cdr3_aa: CASSRTDSSYEQYF

j_call: TRBJ1-5
d_call: TRBD1
clone_size: few
v_call: TRBV25-1
cdr3_nt: TGTGCCAGCAGTAGAGGAGGGCAGGGGGGTCAGCCCCAGCATTTT
cdr3_aa: CASSRGGQGGQPQHF

j_call: TRBJ2-5
d_call: TRBD2
clone_size: NA
v_call: TRBV2
cdr3_nt: TGTGCCAGCAGTTGGGGACTAGCGGGGAAACTCCAAGAGACCCAGTACTTC
cdr3_aa: CASSWGLAGKLQETQYF

j_call: TRBJ2-7
d_call: NA
clone_size: few
v_call: TRBV29-1
cdr3_nt: TGCAGCGTTGGAGGCAGAAGCTCCTACGAGCAGTACTTC
cdr3_aa: CSVGGRSSYEQYF

j_call: TRBJ2-7
d_call: NA
clone_size: NA
v_call: TRBV11-3
cdr3_nt: TGTGCCAGCAGCTTAGCGGGAGAAAGGTACGAGCAGTACTTC
cdr3_aa: CASSLAGERYEQYF

j_call: TRBJ2-7
d_call: NA
clone_size: NA
v_call: TRBV5-1
cdr3_nt: TGCGCCAGCAGCGTTACAGGGAATACTGCCTACGAGCAGTACTTC
cdr3_aa: CASSVTGNTAYEQYF

j_call: TRBJ2-1
d_call: TRBD2
clone_size: NA
v_call: TRBV27
cdr3_nt: TGTGCCAGCAGTAGCGGGACTAGCGGGAGCTACAATGAGCAGTTCTTC
cdr3_aa: CASSSGTSGSYNEQFF

j_call: TRBJ2-3
d_call: TRBD2
clone_size: NA
v_call: TRBV6-5
cdr3_nt: TGTGCCAGCACAGCGGGAGACAAGCAGTATTTT
cdr3_aa: CASTAGDKQYF

j_call: TRBJ2-2
d_call: TRBD2
clone_size: few
v_call: TRBV29-1
cdr3_nt: TGCAGCGCTCGGGCCACTAGCGCCGGGGAGCTGTTTTTT
cdr3_aa: CSARATSAGELFF

j_call: TRBJ2-2
d_call: TRBD1
clone_size: once
v_call: TRBV18
cdr3_nt: TGTGCCAGCTCGAGTATTTTCGGACAGGGTCGGGCCGGGGAGCTGTTTTTT
cdr3_aa: CASSSIFGQGRAGELFF

j_call: TRBJ1-1
d_call: NA
clone_size: NA
v_call: TRBV2
cdr3_nt: TGTGCCAGCAGGGTCCTACAGGGCACTGAAGCTTTCTTT
cdr3_aa: CASRVLQGTEAFF

j_call: TRBJ2-7
d_call: NA
clone_size: NA
v_call: TRBV11-2
cdr3_nt: TGTGCCAGCAGCTTAGTCAGGGATTACTCCTACGAGCAGTACTTC
cdr3_aa: CASSLVRDYSYEQYF

j_call: TRBJ1-2
d_call: NA
clone_size: NA
v_call: TRBV3-1/TRBV3-2
cdr3_nt: TGTGCCAGCAGCCCATATCAGGGCTCCTATGGCTACACCTTC
cdr3_aa: CASSPYQGSYGYTF

j_call: TRBJ1-3
d_call: NA
clone_size: NA
v_call: TRBV5-6
cdr3_nt: TGTGCCAGCAGCCCCGACTCGGGCTCTGGAAACACCATATATTTT
cdr3_aa: CASSPDSGSGNTIYF

j_call: TRBJ2-5
d_call: TRBD1
clone_size: NA
v_call: TRBV2
cdr3_nt: TGTGCCAGCACCCTGACAGGGGGCGCGGGGGAGACCCAGTACTTC
cdr3_aa: CASTLTGGAGETQYF

j_call: TRBJ2-2
d_call: NA
clone_size: NA
v_call: TRBV5-1
cdr3_nt: TGCGCCAGCAGCCCGACCCACAGGGCAGACACCGGGGAGCTGTTTTTT
cdr3_aa: CASSPTHRADTGELFF

j_call: TRBJ1-3
d_call: TRBD1
clone_size: once
v_call: TRBV5-1
cdr3_nt: TGCGCCAGCAGCACCCTGGGACAGAACTCTGGAAACACCATATATTTT
cdr3_aa: CASSTLGQNSGNTIYF

j_call: TRBJ1-2
d_call: NA
clone_size: NA
v_call: TRBV2
cdr3_nt: TGTGCCAGCAGTGATTACGGGTCCATTATCAATGGCTACACCTTC
cdr3_aa: CASSDYGSIINGYTF

j_call: TRBJ2-5
d_call: TRBD2
clone_size: NA
v_call: TRBV5-1
cdr3_nt: TGCGCCAGCAGCTGGGGAGGGTACCAAGAGACCCAGTACTTC
cdr3_aa: CASSWGGYQETQYF